This T cell receptor (beta chain) was identified in a study of blood T cell repertoires in COVID-19. The wider study: Acute-phase and convalescent COVID-19 samples originated in the United States, Italy and Spain. From T cells, B-cell-depleted T cells, or PBMCs came the material, which was cDNA or gDNA.

Germline CDR1 SGHKS, CDR2 YYEKEE (reference sequence). This CDR3 contains 16 residues. The V gene lost 2 bases and the J gene lost 0 bases, with 12 bases spanning the gap. Original analysis: Reference gene primer amplification yielded estimated nucleated cell counts. Here immunoSEQ multiplex PCR was the method, and the copy in TCRdb shows in-frame clones only, minus some. That table is the source of V, J and clone size, and D and trimming were worked out from the DNA. The sample comprises over 150,000 clones, over 60% of which are singletons, and 3% to 4.5% rests with the top ten. The gene calls are TRBV5-5 and TRBJ1-5; D is undetermined. Sequenced material: peripheral blood. The TCR was taken from a woman older than 75 with acute or convalescent COVID-19. CDR3 in amino acids: CASSFSAVYSNQPQHF. CDR3 DNA sequence: TGTGCCAGCAGCTTCTCGGCGGTCTATAGCAATCAGCCCCAGCATTTT.